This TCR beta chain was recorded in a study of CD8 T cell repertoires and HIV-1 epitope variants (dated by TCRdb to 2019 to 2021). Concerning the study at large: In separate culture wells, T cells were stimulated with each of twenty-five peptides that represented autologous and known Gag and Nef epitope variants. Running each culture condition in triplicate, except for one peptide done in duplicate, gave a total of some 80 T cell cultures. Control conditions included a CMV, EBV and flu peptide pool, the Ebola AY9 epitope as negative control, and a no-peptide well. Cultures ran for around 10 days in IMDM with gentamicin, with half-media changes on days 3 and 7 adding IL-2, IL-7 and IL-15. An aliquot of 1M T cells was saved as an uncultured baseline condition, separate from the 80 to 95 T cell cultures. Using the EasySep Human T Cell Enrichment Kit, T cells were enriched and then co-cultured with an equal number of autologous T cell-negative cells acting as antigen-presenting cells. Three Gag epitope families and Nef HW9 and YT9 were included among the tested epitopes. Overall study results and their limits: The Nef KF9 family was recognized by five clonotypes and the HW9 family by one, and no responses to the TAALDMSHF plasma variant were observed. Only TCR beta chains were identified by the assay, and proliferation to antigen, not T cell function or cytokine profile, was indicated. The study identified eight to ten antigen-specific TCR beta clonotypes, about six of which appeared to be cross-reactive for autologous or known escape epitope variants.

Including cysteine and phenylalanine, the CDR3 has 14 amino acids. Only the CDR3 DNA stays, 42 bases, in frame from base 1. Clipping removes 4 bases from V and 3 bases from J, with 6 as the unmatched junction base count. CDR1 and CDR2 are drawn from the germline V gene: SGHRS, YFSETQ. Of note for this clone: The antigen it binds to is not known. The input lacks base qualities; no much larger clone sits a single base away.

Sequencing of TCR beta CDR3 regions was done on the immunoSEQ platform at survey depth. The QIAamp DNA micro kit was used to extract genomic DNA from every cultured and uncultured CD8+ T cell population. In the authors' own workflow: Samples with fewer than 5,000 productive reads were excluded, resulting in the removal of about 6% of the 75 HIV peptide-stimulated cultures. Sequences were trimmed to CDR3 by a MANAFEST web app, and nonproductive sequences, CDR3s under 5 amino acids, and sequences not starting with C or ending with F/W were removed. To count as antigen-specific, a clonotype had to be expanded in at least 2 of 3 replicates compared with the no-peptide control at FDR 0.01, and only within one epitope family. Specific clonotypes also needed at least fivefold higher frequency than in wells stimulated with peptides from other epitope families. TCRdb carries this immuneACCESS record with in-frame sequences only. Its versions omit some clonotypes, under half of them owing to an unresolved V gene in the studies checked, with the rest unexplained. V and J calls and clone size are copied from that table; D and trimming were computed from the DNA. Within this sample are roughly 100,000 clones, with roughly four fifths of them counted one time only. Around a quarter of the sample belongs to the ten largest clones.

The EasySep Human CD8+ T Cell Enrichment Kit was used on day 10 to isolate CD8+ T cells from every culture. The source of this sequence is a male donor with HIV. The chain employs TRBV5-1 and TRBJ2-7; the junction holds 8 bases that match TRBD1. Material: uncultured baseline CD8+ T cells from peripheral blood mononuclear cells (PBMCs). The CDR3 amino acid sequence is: CASSQGTGNYEQYF. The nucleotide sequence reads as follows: TGCGCCAGCAGCCAGGGGACAGGTAACTACGAGCAGTACTTC.